This TCR beta chain was captured in a study of T-cell reconstitution after alpha-beta-depleted transplantation in children. This sample's TCRbeta library carried unique molecular identifier barcodes. Via MiXCR, TCRdb re-called the PCR reads, giving one row per CDR3 protein. The sample lists some 500,000 distinct CDR3 sequences; 30% to 35% were seen once. In germline, CDR1 is SGHAT, CDR2 FQNNGV. Trimming removed 1 base from V and 5 bases from J, with 20 bases in between. The CDR3 is 17 amino acids. The chain links TRBV11-2 to TRBJ1-2; D may be TRBD1 (5 bases). This clonotype was obtained from a human donor who donated a stem cell graft to a child with aplastic anemia. The sequencing used PBMCs from the stem cell graft donor, collected from the stem cell graft. CDR3 nucleotides: TGTGCCAGCAGCTTAGTTTCGGGGCCGCCCGGGCTTTATGGCTACACCTTC. Protein sequence: CASSLVSGPPGLYGYTF.